This T cell receptor beta chain originates from a study of shared clonotypes between healthy human individuals. Overall study findings and caveats: Though the depth was large, rarefaction showed that sorted-subset sequencing was incomplete.

Regarding this clone: Its specificity is not known. At one of its ends the junction is not consistent with the germline gene, which may arise from a read error.

Libraries were prepared by immunoSEQ multiplex PCR; TCRdb keeps only in-frame clonotypes and omits some of them. The sample contains millions of clones, 85% to 95% of which appear only once. The TCR sequence derives from a man between 18 and 29 years old in good health. Sequencing was done on a sample of naive CD4+ T cells sorted from blood. Sample subset: CD45RA+ positively selected.

CDR3 nucleotide sequence: TGTGCCAGCAGCTTAGATGGCAGGAACAATCAGGCCCAGCATTTT. Translation gives CASSLDGRNNQAQHF. The genes are TRBV11-2 and TRBJ1-5; D remains unclear. This CDR3 is 15 amino acids long. Germline CDR1 SGHAT, CDR2 FQNNGV.